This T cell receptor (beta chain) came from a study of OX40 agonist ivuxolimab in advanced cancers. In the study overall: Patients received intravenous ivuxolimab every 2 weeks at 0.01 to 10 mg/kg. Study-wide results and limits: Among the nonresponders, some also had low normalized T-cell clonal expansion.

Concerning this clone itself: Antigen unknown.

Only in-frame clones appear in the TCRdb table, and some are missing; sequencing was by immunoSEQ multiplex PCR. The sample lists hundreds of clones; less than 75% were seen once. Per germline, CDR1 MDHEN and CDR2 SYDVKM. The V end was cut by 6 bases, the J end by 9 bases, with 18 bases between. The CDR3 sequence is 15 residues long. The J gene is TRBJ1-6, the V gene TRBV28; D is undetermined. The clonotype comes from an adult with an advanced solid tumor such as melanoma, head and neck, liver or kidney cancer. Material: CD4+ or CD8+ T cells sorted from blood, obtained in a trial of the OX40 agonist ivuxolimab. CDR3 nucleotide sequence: TGTGCCAGCAGCTGGCCCGGACGGGAGAGTTCACCCCTCCACTTT. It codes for CASSWPGRESSPLHF. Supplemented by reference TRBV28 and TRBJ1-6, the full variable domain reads DVKVTQSSRYLVKRTGEKVFLECVQDMDHENMFWYRQDPGLGLRLIYFSYDVKMKEKGDIPEGYSVSREKKERFSLILESASTNQTSMYLCASSWPGRESSPLHFGNGTRLTVT.